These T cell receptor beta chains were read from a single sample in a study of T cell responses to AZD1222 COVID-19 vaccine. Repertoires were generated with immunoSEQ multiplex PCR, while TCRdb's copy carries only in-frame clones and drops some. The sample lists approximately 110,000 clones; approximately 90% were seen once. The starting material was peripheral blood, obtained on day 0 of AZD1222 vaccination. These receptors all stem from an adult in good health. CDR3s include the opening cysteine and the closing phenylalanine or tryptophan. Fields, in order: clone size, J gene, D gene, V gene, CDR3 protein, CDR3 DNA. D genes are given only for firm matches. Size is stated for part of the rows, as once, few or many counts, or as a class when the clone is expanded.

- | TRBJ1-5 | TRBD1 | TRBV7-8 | CASSLIGTGDQPQHF | TGTGCCAGCAGCTTAATAGGGACAGGGGATCAGCCCCAGCATTTT
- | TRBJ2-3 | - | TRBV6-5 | CASSSPNTDTQYF | TGTGCCAGCAGCTCCCCCAACACAGATACGCAGTATTTT
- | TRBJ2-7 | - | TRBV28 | CASNLGDYEQYF | TGTGCCAGCAACCTCGGGGACTACGAGCAGTACTTC
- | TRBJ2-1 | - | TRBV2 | CASSGGHEGNEQFF | TGTGCCAGCAGTGGGGGGCACGAAGGGAATGAGCAGTTCTTC
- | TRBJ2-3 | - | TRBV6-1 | CASSESQSRTDTQYF | TGTGCCAGCAGTGAATCTCAGTCCCGCACAGATACGCAGTATTTT
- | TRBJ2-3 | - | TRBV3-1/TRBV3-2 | CASSPMSSTDTQYF | TGTGCCAGCAGCCCTATGAGCTCCACAGATACGCAGTATTTT
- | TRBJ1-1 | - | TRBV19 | CASSKKTGNTEAFF | TGTGCCAGTAGTAAGAAAACAGGGAACACTGAAGCTTTCTTT
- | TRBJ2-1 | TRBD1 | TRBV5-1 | CASSPTGTDFNEQFF | TGCGCCAGCAGCCCGACAGGGACAGATTTCAATGAGCAGTTCTTC
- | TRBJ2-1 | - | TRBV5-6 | CASSLTGTLYNEQFF | TGTGCCAGCAGCTTGACAGGGACCCTTTACAATGAGCAGTTCTTC
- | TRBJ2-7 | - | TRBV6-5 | CASSYEGNVYEQYF | TGTGCCAGCAGTTACGAGGGGAACGTCTACGAGCAGTACTTC
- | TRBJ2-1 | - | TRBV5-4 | CASSTDRNGYNEQFF | TGTGCCAGCAGCACCGACAGGAACGGTTACAATGAGCAGTTCTTC
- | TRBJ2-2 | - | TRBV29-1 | CSVEDVPGELFF | TGCAGCGTTGAAGATGTCCCCGGGGAGCTGTTTTTT
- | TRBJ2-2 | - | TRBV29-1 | CSVLGTIGTGELFF | TGCAGCGTTCTGGGGACGATAGGCACCGGGGAGCTGTTTTTT
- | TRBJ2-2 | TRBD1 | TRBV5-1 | CASSWAGTGGANTGELFF | TGCGCCAGCAGCTGGGCCGGGACAGGAGGCGCGAACACCGGGGAGCTGTTTTTT
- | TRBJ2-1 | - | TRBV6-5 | CASSTTAGREQFF | TGTGCCAGCAGTACGACAGCGGGTAGAGAGCAGTTCTTC
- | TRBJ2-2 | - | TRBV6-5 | CASSYLSTGYTGELFF | TGTGCCAGCAGTTATTTATCGACGGGGTACACCGGGGAGCTGTTTTTT
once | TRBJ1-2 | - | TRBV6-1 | CASSEAGLGGYTF | TGTGCCAGCAGTGAAGCAGGGCTAGGCGGCTACACCTTC
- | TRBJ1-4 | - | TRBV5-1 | CASSFGPSANEKLFF | TGCGCCAGCAGCTTTGGGCCGTCCGCTAATGAAAAACTGTTTTTT
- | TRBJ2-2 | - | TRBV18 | CASSPPNTGELFF | TGTGCCAGCTCACCCCCGAACACCGGGGAGCTGTTTTTT
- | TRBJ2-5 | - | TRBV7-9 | CASSDRRRGLRYQETQYF | TGTGCCAGCAGCGATCGGAGACGGGGACTTAGGTACCAAGAGACCCAGTACTTC
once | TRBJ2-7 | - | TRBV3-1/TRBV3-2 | CASQHLAEQYF | TGTGCCAGCCAACATCTAGCGGAGCAGTACTTC
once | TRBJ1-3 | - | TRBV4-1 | CASSQEARSGNTIYF | TGCGCCAGCAGCCAAGAGGCCCGCTCTGGAAACACCATATATTTT
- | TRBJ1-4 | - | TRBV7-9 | CASSLVGANEKLFF | TGTGCCAGCAGCTTAGTAGGTGCTAATGAAAAACTGTTTTTT
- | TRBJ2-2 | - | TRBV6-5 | CASSYSRTTGELFF | TGTGCCAGCAGTTACTCGCGGACCACCGGGGAGCTGTTTTTT
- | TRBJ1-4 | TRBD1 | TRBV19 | CASSILGQGGEKLFF | TGTGCCAGTAGTATTTTGGGACAGGGTGGTGAAAAACTGTTTTTT
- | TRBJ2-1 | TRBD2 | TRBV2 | CASSRTSGSSNEQFF | TGTGCCAGCAGTCGGACTAGCGGGAGTTCGAATGAGCAGTTCTTC
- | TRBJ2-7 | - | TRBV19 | CASRPDFGVYEQYF | TGTGCCAGTAGGCCCGATTTTGGGGTATACGAGCAGTACTTC
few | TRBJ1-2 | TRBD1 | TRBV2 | CASRYRGEVYGYTF | TGTGCCAGCCGCTACAGGGGAGAGGTCTATGGCTACACCTTC
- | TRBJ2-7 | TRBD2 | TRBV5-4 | CASSRGTSGIFYEQYF | TGTGCCAGCAGCCGTGGGACTAGCGGGATTTTCTACGAGCAGTACTTC
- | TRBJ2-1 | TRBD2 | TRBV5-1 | CASSPGWTSGRSEQFF | TGCGCCAGCAGCCCGGGGTGGACTAGCGGGAGATCTGAGCAGTTCTTC
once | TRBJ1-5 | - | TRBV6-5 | CASSMGNSNQPQHF | TGTGCCAGCAGTATGGGGAATAGCAATCAGCCCCAGCATTTT
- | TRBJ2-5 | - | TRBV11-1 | CASSPGPNFVETQYF | TGTGCCAGCAGCCCGGGTCCAAACTTTGTGGAGACCCAGTACTTC
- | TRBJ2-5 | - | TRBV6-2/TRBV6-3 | CASSYGGETQYF | TGTGCCAGCAGTTACGGAGGGGAGACCCAGTACTTC
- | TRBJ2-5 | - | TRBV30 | CAWSVLRGGDQETQYF | TGTGCCTGGAGTGTACTTCGGGGTGGTGATCAAGAGACCCAGTACTTC
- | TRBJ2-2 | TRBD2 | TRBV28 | CASSGLAGGRTGELFF | TGTGCCAGCAGTGGTTTAGCGGGAGGACGAACAGGGGAGCTGTTTTTT
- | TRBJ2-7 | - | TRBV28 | CASSPGTYSYEQYF | TGTGCCAGCAGTCCCGGGACGTACTCCTACGAGCAGTACTTC
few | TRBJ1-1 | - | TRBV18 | CASSPPGGIDTEAFF | TGTGCCAGCTCACCACCCGGGGGTATCGACACTGAAGCTTTCTTT
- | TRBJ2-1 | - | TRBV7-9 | CASSSPRGEQFF | TGTGCCAGCAGCTCCCCCCGTGGTGAGCAGTTCTTC
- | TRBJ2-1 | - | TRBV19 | CASSITLQRRLNNEQFF | TGTGCCAGTAGTATAACGTTGCAGAGGCGATTAAACAATGAGCAGTTCTTC
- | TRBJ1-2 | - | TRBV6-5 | CASRPGLNYGYTF | TGTGCCAGCAGGCCGGGGCTTAACTATGGCTACACCTTC